This T cell receptor beta chain was captured in a study of CD4 T cells in relation to SARS-CoV-2 and coronaviruses. Study-level information: The negative reference was HIV-1 Nef peptide pool or peptide-free culture. Findings of the study overall: Each donor contributed either pre-pandemic or post-infection samples, not both. SARS-CoV-2-driven expansion was significantly weaker in crossreactive than monoreactive clones. In roughly 65% of donors, memory CD4+ clonotypes crossrecognized SARS-CoV-2 and at least one common cold coronavirus spike.

Trimming removed 3 bases from V and 13 bases from J, with 22 bases in between. CDR1 and CDR2 from the germline V gene are MNHNS and SASEGT. The CDR3 sequence is 15 residues long. Unexposed donor CD4+ T cells date from about 2011-2018, before the COVID-19 pandemic. The cells were cultured for approximately 10 days before CD4+ T cells were isolated. The data were produced by immunoSEQ multiplex PCR, yet TCRdb's version contains in-frame clones alone and is incomplete. Of 12,000 or so clones listed, 69% are singletons. By share, this clone ranks as large. Its antigen is still unknown. The chain has TRBV6-1 and TRBJ2-1, with D tentatively TRBD2 (5 bases). Sequences were obtained from CD4+ T cells from PBMCs, cultured in vitro. The TCR sequence derives from a human donor in good health. The CDR3 loop reads CASSDPELGLWGQFF. The CDR3 DNA reads as TGTGCCAGCAGTGACCCGGAGTTAGGACTGTGGGGTCAGTTCTTC.